This T cell receptor beta chain was profiled in a study of T cell responses to AZD1222 COVID-19 vaccine (dated by TCRdb to about 2021). Describing the broader study: TCR sequencing covered over 230 trial participants: 200 to 210 given two doses of AZD1222 and 26 given two doses of MenACWY control vaccine. Trial participants were enrolled by age into subgroups of 18-55, 56-69 and 70-plus years, and around 150, 29 and 61 TCR-sequenced participants, respectively, were included in these subgroups. General conclusions and limits of the study: The 56-69-year group was small, and its depth increase did not reach significance, likely because of low power. Because no samples from the day 14 peak response were available, repertoires could be characterized only after the peak T cell response. Nearly half of unique spike-specific TCRs reportedly recognized epitopes outside regions mutated in the B.1.351 and B.1.1.7 variants. Conclusions about previously exposed vaccinees are limited because only a handful of AZD1222 recipients were SARS-CoV-2 seropositive at baseline. After two AZD1222 doses, both the breadth and the depth of spike-specific TCRs were significantly higher than at day 0 and than in MenACWY recipients. Vaccine-associated CD4 TCRs spanned the whole spike protein, with dominant responses in regions 160-218 and 743-854. Participants were mostly white British and included more females than males, and it was suggested by the authors that clonal diversity may have been underestimated.

Taken from cysteine to phenylalanine, the CDR3 has 14 residues. Solely the CDR3 DNA is kept, with 42 bases framed from the first base. V ends up 5 bases short and J 13 bases short, with an unmatched junction base count of 9. The germline V gene specifies SGHRS as CDR1 and YFSETQ as CDR2. On this clone: Its antigen specificity is not known. No per-base quality is available; no much larger clone lies one base away.

The CDR3 regions of human TCRbeta chains were subjected to immunosequencing. For the original study's pipeline: Repertoire TCRs were checked for matches against a reference library of SARS-CoV-2-specific TCRs that had been generated using the MIRA antigen-specificity platform. Breadth meant the fraction of unique TCRs that were SARS-CoV-2-associated, whereas depth meant the fraction of total T cells that were SARS-CoV-2-associated. Using the MIRA data, each spike-specific TCR was mapped to the spike region that the TCR reacts to and placed in a CD4 or CD8 class. Log10-transformed breadth and depth values were compared by one-way ANOVA with Sidak's multiple comparisons tests. TCRdb re-hosts the immuneACCESS table, in-frame sequences only. Its copies lack some clones; in the studies checked, an unresolved V gene accounts for under half of them, and the cause for the rest is not known. V, J and clone size derive from that table, while D and trimming were established from the DNA sequence. This sample is represented by some 280,000 clones; approximately 94% of them were singletons. Jointly, the top ten make up less than 0.65% of the sample.

The sample's time point label is to be understood as: about 28 days (+/-7) after the second vaccine dose. AZD1222 recipients whose second dose came at about 4 weeks and those whose second dose came at about 12 weeks were combined into one group, since spike-specific TCR depth and breadth did not differ between the two schedules. Vaccinee samples were obtained from the UK trials COV001 and COV002, which included a single-blind randomized controlled phase 2/3 trial of AZD1222 (ChAdOx1 nCoV-19) in healthy adults. For TCRbeta chain sequencing, PBMC samples from trial participants were taken at day 0 and at day 28 after the second dose.

This sequence uses TRBV5-1 and TRBJ2-1, and TRBD2 matches 13 of the central bases. This clonotype was obtained from an adult who received the AZD1222 COVID-19 vaccine. The source material was peripheral blood, sampled 28 days after the second AZD1222 dose. In nucleotides, the sequence is TGCGCCAGCAGGCCCGGACTAGCGGGAGACATTCAGTTCTTC. It is translated as CASRPGLAGDIQFF.